This T cell receptor (beta chain) was recovered during a study of cytomegalovirus exposure and HLA in healthy donors. PCR employed 60 Vbeta and 13 Jbeta primers. Clones were read by immunoSEQ multiplex PCR, and TCRdb kept only the in-frame ones, dropping some. There are about 60,000 clones in the sample; approximately 76% occur only once, and around 5.4% lies in the top ten. Germline V gene data show CDR1 as SGHRS and CDR2 as YFSETQ. The V segment lost 1 base and the J segment 7 bases; nucleotides outside the gene matches: 5. CDR3 size: 15 residues. Donors were nominally healthy when sampled, though unrecorded immune exposures were likely.

The gene calls are TRBV5-1 and TRBJ1-6, with TRBD1 matching over 7 bases. Material for sequencing was PBMCs. This receptor was obtained from a man in his fifties in good health and CMV-seronegative. In nucleotides, the CDR3 is TGCGCCAGCAGCTTGACAGGGGAAGGGAATTCACCCCTCCACTTT. Encoded protein: CASSLTGEGNSPLHF.